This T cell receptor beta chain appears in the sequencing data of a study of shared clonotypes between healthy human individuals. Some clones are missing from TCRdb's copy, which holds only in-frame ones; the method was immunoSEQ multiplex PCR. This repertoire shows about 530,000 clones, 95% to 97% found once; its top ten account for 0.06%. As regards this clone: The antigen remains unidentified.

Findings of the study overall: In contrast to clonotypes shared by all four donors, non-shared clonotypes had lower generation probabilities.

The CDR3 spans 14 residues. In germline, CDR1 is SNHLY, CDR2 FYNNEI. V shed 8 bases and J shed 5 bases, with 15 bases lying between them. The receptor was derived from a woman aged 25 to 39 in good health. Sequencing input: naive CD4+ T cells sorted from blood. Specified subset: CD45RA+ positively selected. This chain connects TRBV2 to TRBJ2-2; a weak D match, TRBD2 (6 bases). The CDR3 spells CASGGTTRTGELFF. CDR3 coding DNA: TGTGCCAGCGGAGGGACCACACGGACCGGGGAGCTGTTTTTT.